This T cell receptor (beta chain) was sequenced for a study of T cell responses to AZD1222 COVID-19 vaccine. This clone was counted only a few times. The antigen is not known. The table came from immunoSEQ multiplex PCR; TCRdb's copy has only in-frame clones and leaves some out. Counted here are roughly 30,000 clones, around 82% occurring once; the ten biggest clones make up roughly 4%. Findings of the study overall: Scientists sampled the repertoires only once the peak T cell response had passed. Among spike-specific TCRs, nearly half reportedly target unmutated variant regions. Regions 160-218 and 743-854 held dominance among vaccine-associated CD4 TCRs, which spanned spike.

CDR1 is KGHDR and CDR2 is SFDVKD in the germline V gene. There are 13 residues in the CDR3. With 6 bases clipped from V and 2 bases from J, the junction kept 2 bases outside the gene matches. The specimen was peripheral blood, collected 28 days after the second AZD1222 dose. The sequence was collected from an adult who received the AZD1222 COVID-19 vaccine. J is TRBJ1-2 and V is TRBV24-1; 7 bases agree with TRBD1. In nucleotides, the CDR3 is TGTGCCACCAGTAAGGGACAGAACTATGGCTACACCTTC. Translating it yields CATSKGQNYGYTF.